The 20 T cell receptor beta chains presented below share a single source sample, sequenced in a study of liver allograft versus peripheral blood T cells. Study details: Comparisons were made between T cell receptor repertoires found in transplanted livers and those circulating in recipients' peripheral blood.

TCRdb called the reads again in MiXCR, with one record for every CDR3 protein. The profile shows approximately 6,800 distinct CDR3 sequences, 15% to 20% of them singletons. The receptors here all came from a human patient who had a liver transplant. Among the T cells, some may be from the graft donor.

This clonotype is deemed medium-sized. The rearrangement links TRBV6-6 to TRBJ2-3, with 7 nucleotides matching TRBD1. The CDR3 is 16 residues long. With V trimmed by 6 bases and J by 0 bases, 9 bases remained unmatched. The germline gives CDR1 MNHNY, CDR2 SVGAGI (reference sequence). The CDR3 DNA reads TGTGCCAGCAGCCCCGCCGGGACAGCTAGCACAGATACGCAGTATTTT. Translated, it gives CASSPAGTASTDTQYF.

The chain joins TRBV20-1 to TRBJ2-5; no clear D gene. Germline CDR1 reads DFQATT; CDR2 reads SNEGSKA (reference sequence). CDR3 size: 13 residues. Trimming stripped 0 bases from V and 5 bases from J, with 10 bases between. The CDR3 DNA is TGCAGTGCTAGAGATTTTAGGCGCGAGACCCAGTACTTC. This encodes CSARDFRRETQYF.

By sample fraction, this clonotype is medium-sized. The chain employs TRBV19 and TRBJ1-5, with 7 bases fitting TRBD1. The junction had 10 bases not matched to a gene; V was cut back by 7 bases and J by 4 bases. The CDR3 length is 15 residues. CDR1 and CDR2 from the germline V gene are LNHDA and SQIVND (reference sequence). CDR3 DNA sequence: TGTGCCAGTAATAAGGGAGGGGGCCCTAATCAGCCCCAGCATTTT. Translating gives CASNKGGGPNQPQHF.

V is TRBV20-1 and J is TRBJ2-1, with 12 nucleotides matching TRBD1. Unmatched junction bases numbered 5, after V lost 1 base and J lost 4 bases. The CDR3 loop spans 16 amino acids. Germline V lookup: CDR1 DFQATT, CDR2 SNEGSKA (reference sequence). CDR3 in amino acids: CSARVRDRGLYNEQFF. Here the CDR3 DNA reads TGCAGTGCTAGAGTGCGGGACAGGGGGCTATACAATGAGCAGTTCTTC.

This clonotype counts as medium-sized. This chain links TRBV18 with TRBJ1-1; the D gene is possibly TRBD1 (6 bases). The CDR3 has 12 amino acids. Germline assignment: CDR1 KGHSH and CDR2 LQKENI. V was shortened by 3 bases and J by 8 bases, with 10 bases between the two germline ends. CDR3 amino acids: CASSPGDREAFF. The DNA for the CDR3 is TGTGCCAGCTCACCGGGAGACAGGGAAGCTTTCTTT.

The J gene is TRBJ1-2, the V gene TRBV12-3 or TRBV12-4, with D uncertain. The CDR3 is 17 residues long. The V end lost 2 bases, the J end lost 8 bases, and 24 bases lay between the germline ends. CDR3 bases: TGTGCCAGCAGTTTAAGAGTCGGCCAGGACCCACTCGCGGGCTACACCTTC. Translated, it gives CASSLRVGQDPLAGYTF.

In this sample, this clonotype is medium-sized. The chain links TRBV18 to TRBJ2-7, with 8 bases fitting TRBD2. Germline CDR1 and CDR2: KGHSH and LQKENI. Trimming cost V 3 bases and J 3 bases; bases outside gene matches: 7. The CDR3 consists of 15 residues. This CDR3 is CASSPLSGGVYEQYF. In DNA form, the CDR3 reads TGTGCCAGCTCACCCCTCAGCGGGGGAGTCTACGAGCAGTACTTC.

This clonotype showed up just a few times. The genes are TRBV12-3 or TRBV12-4 and TRBJ2-2; D is ambiguous. CDR3 length equals 14 residues. Trimming cost V 0 bases and J 2 bases, with 4 bases left between them. CDR3 in DNA: TGTGCCAGCAGTTTAGCGTACAACACCGGGGAGCTGTTTTTT. Its protein is CASSLAYNTGELFF.

This clonotype rates as medium-sized. The rearrangement joins TRBV30 to TRBJ1-3; TRBD1 is a possible D gene (5 bases). CDR1 is GTSNPN and CDR2 is SVGIG in the germline V gene (reference sequence). The CDR3 consists of 15 residues. V dropped 0 bases and J dropped 2 bases, with 11 bases sitting between them. As DNA, the CDR3 is TGTGCCTGGAGTGTACGGGTAGGGGCTGGAAACACCATATATTTT. As protein: CAWSVRVGAGNTIYF.

The J gene is TRBJ2-7, the V gene TRBV28; 10 bases match TRBD2. Germline loops: CDR1 MDHEN, CDR2 SYDVKM. The junction had 13 bases not matched to a gene; V was cut back by 3 bases and J by 5 bases. The CDR3 has 17 amino acids. CDR3 in amino acids: CASSFSGLAEKSHEQYF. DNA of the CDR3: TGTGCCAGCAGTTTCTCCGGACTAGCGGAGAAATCTCACGAGCAGTACTTC.

This clonotype rates as medium-sized. The rearrangement uses TRBV10-3 and TRBJ2-3, with no clear D. The germline CDR1 and CDR2 sequences are ENHRY and SYGVKD. CDR3 length: 11 amino acids. The V end was cut by 2 bases, the J end by 7 bases, with 4 bases between. In DNA form, the CDR3 reads TGTGCCATCAGTGAGGAAAATACGCAGTATTTT. It specifies CAISEENTQYF.

The chain links TRBV7-9 to TRBJ2-3; 9 bases are a match to TRBD1. The CDR3 totals 14 residues. Trimming at V came to 4 bases and at J to 5 bases, leaving 4 bases not matched to a gene. The germline gives CDR1 SEHNR, CDR2 FQNEAQ (reference sequence). The CDR3 DNA sequence: TGTGCCAGCAGCTCATACAGGGGGCAAGATACGCAGTATTTT. Translated: CASSSYRGQDTQYF.

This clonotype is medium-sized within its sample. This rearrangement joins TRBV19 to TRBJ2-1; 13 nucleotides align to TRBD2. With V trimmed by 5 bases and J by 9 bases, 7 bases remained unmatched. This CDR3 comprises 15 residues. Germline-derived CDR1 and CDR2 are LNHDA and SQIVND (reference sequence). CDR3 region: CASSVLAGGSGEQFF. The DNA of the CDR3 is TGTGCCAGTAGTGTACTAGCGGGAGGGAGCGGTGAGCAGTTCTTC.

This clonotype is termed medium-sized. The chain couples TRBV27 to TRBJ1-5; maybe TRBD1 (6 bases). Germline CDR1 MNHEY, CDR2 SMNVEV (reference sequence). This CDR3 comprises 16 residues. Trimming took 4 bases from V and 4 from J, leaving 17 bases between them. In nucleotides, the CDR3 is TGTGCCAGCAGTTCAACAAGGGGACACTCTAATCAGCCCCAGCATTTT. This sequence encodes CASSSTRGHSNQPQHF.

This clonotype is medium-sized (0.01 to 0.1%). The rearrangement joins TRBV18 to TRBJ2-7, with 9 bases aligning to TRBD1. This CDR3 has 14 residues. V lost 6 bases and J lost 0; bases outside the gene matches: 3. Germline V lookup: CDR1 KGHSH, CDR2 LQKENI. This CDR3 reads CASSGQGFSYEQYF. CDR3 DNA sequence: TGTGCCAGCTCGGGACAGGGATTCTCCTACGAGCAGTACTTC. Full variable domain (rest looked up from reference TRBV18 and TRBJ2-7): NAGVMQNPRHLVRRRGQEARLRCSPMKGHSHVYWYRQLPEEGLKFMVYLQKENIIDESGMPKERFSAEFPKEGPSILRIQQVVRGDSAAYFCASSGQGFSYEQYFGPGTRLTVT.

This clonotype is medium-sized. The chain carries TRBV19 and TRBJ2-2; D unresolved. The CDR3 extends over 12 amino acids. Trimming pared 3 bases from V and 6 bases from J, leaving 5 bases between. Germline V gives CDR1 LNHDA, CDR2 SQIVND (reference sequence). The CDR3 region has the DNA TGTGCCAGTAGTATGGGATCCGGGGAGCTGTTTTTT. Its protein is CASSMGSGELFF.

The rearrangement uses TRBV12-3 or TRBV12-4 and TRBJ2-1, with D hard to call. V was pared by 2 bases and J by 0 bases, with 14 bases between. This CDR3 is 17 amino acids long. Here the CDR3 DNA reads TGTGCCAGCAGTTTACGATCTGTGACGAGCTCCTACAATGAGCAGTTCTTC. Translating gives CASSLRSVTSSYNEQFF.

This chain links TRBV6-1 with TRBJ2-5; either TRBD1 or TRBD2 may fit D (5 bases each). Germline-derived CDR1 and CDR2 are MNHNS and SASEGT. Trimming shortened V by 6 bases and J by 5 bases, and 19 bases separated the two germline ends. The CDR3 contains 15 residues. The CDR3 coding sequence is TGTGCCAGCAGCGGCGGGTGGGGCACCGGGGAGACCCAGTACTTC. Encoded protein: CASSGGWGTGETQYF.

Only a few counts were recorded for this clonotype. The genes are TRBV20-1 and TRBJ1-3; no clear D gene. Germline lookup yields CDR1 DFQATT and CDR2 SNEGSKA (reference sequence). Between the trimmed V and J ends, which lost 4 bases and 0 bases, there was a span of 7 bases. The CDR3 consists of 13 residues. This chain's CDR3 is CSAMAVSGNTIYF. For the CDR3, the DNA is TGCAGTGCTATGGCCGTCTCTGGAAACACCATATATTTT.

This chain connects TRBV2 to TRBJ1-3; D perhaps matches TRBD1 (6 bases). The germline CDR1 and CDR2 sequences are SNHLY and FYNNEI. Trimming removed 5 bases from V and 1 base from J, with 15 bases in between. The CDR3 sequence is 16 residues long. CDR3 DNA sequence: TGTGCCAGCAGTATGGACAGCATCTCTTCTGGAAACACCATATATTTT. It specifies CASSMDSISSGNTIYF.